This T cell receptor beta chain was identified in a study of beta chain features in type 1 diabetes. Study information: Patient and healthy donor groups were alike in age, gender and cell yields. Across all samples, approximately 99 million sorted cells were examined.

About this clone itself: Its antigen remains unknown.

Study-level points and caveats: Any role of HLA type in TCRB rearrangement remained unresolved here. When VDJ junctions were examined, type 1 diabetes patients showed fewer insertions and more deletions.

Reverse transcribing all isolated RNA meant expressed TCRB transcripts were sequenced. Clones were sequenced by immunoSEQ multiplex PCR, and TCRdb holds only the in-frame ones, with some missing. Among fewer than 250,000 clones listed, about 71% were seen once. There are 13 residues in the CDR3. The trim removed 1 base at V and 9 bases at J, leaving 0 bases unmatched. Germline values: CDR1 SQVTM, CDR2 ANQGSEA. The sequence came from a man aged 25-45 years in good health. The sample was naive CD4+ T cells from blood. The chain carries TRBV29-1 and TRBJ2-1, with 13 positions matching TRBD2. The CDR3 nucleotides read TGCAGCGTTGAAGGACTAGCGGGAGGTGAGCAGTTCTTC. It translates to CSVEGLAGGEQFF.